This T cell receptor beta chain was documented in a study of blood T cells in healthy people across ages. Study results and caveats: CMV status of donors was unknown, possibly confounding expanded clonotype changes.

Investigators took approximately 9.4 milliliters of peripheral blood from every donor. No fewer than 5.5 micrograms of total RNA were isolated from every sample. CDR1 and CDR2 from the germline V gene are SGHTA and FQGNSA. The CDR3 sequence is 17 residues long. The ends lost 1 base at V and 4 bases at J; junction bases unmatched: 4. A note on this clonotype: As yet, its antigen is unknown.

Sample-barcoded 5' priming and a J-beta primer mix drove a second PCR of roughly 7 to 11 cycles. MiXCR, applied by TCRdb to the 5' RACE reads, yields one record per CDR3 protein. The table lists around 800,000 distinct CDR3 sequences, 53% of them singletons, with roughly 37% in the top ten. The sequence was obtained from a man aged 80 or over in good health. V gene TRBV7-2 combines with J gene TRBJ2-5, with 15 bases fitting TRBD2. Material: blood. This CDR3 is CASSLGGTSGRRETQYF. Here the CDR3 DNA reads TGTGCCAGCAGCTTAGGGGGGACTAGCGGGAGGAGAGAGACCCAGTACTTC.